This T cell receptor beta chain was profiled in a study of blood T cell repertoires in COVID-19. Study overall: The study drew acute and convalescent COVID-19 samples from the United States, Italy and Spain.

The table lists this clone with a few counts. Clones were sequenced by immunoSEQ multiplex PCR, and TCRdb holds only the in-frame ones, with some missing. The sample has roughly 6,200 clones, over 70% seen once. This clonotype originated in a man aged 55 to 70 with acute or convalescent COVID-19. The material sequenced was peripheral blood.

The chain's CDR3 is CSASHDGGEYEQFF. The CDR3 bases are TGCAGTGCTAGTCATGACGGGGGGGAGTATGAGCAGTTCTTC. V usage is TRBV20-1 and J usage is TRBJ2-1, with 8 bases lining up with TRBD2. There are 14 residues in the CDR3. In germline, CDR1 is DFQATT, CDR2 SNEGSKA (reference sequence). After removal of 3 bases from V and 8 bases from J, the junction contained 9 bases not matched to a gene.